This TCR beta chain was documented in a study of blood T cell repertoires in COVID-19. About the study: Both acute and convalescent COVID-19 samples were obtained from the United States, Italy and Spain.

The CDR3 consists of 14 residues. Trimming removed 5 bases from V and 1 base from J, with 11 bases in between. Germline lookup yields CDR1 SGHTA and CDR2 FQGNSA. Some clones are missing from TCRdb's copy, which holds only in-frame ones; the method was immunoSEQ multiplex PCR. The sample shows 70,000 or so clones, more than 75% of them seen only once. The sequence was collected from a man aged 45 to 65 with active COVID-19. The specimen sequenced was peripheral blood. The chain employs TRBV7-2 and TRBJ1-1; D is possibly TRBD1 (6 bases). In DNA, the CDR3 is TGTGCCAGCAGCAAGGACAGTTCGAACACTGAAGCTTTCTTT. This gives the protein CASSKDSSNTEAFF.